This T cell receptor (beta chain) stems from a study of blood T cells in healthy people across ages. Findings of the study overall: Researchers report that TCR beta diversity correlated strongly with naive T cell percentage. Older age went with lower TCR beta diversity per million T cells, in a roughly linear way. Changes in expanded clonotypes were possibly confounded, as the CMV status of donors was unknown.

With a J-beta primer mix and a sample-barcoded 5' primer, a second PCR ran roughly 6 to 11 cycles. MiXCR, run by TCRdb on the 5' RACE reads, gives a single entry per CDR3 protein. The sample lists 1.2 million to 1.5 million distinct CDR3 sequences, 40% to 50% occurring once. This clonotype was seen a few times. No antigen is known for it. Total RNA extracted from each sample amounted to at least 5.5 micrograms. Deletions cut 2 bases from V and 13 bases from J, with 21 bases between. The CDR3 contains 15 residues. Germline loops: CDR1 SGHTA, CDR2 FQGNSA. The origin of this receptor is a woman between 18 and 29 years old in good health. This rearrangement joins TRBV7-2 to TRBJ2-1; possible D gene TRBD2, 6 bases. Source material: blood. CDR3 loop: CASSLMRGGGETQFF. As DNA, the CDR3 is TGTGCCAGCAGCTTAATGCGGGGTGGTGGAGAGACCCAGTTCTTC.